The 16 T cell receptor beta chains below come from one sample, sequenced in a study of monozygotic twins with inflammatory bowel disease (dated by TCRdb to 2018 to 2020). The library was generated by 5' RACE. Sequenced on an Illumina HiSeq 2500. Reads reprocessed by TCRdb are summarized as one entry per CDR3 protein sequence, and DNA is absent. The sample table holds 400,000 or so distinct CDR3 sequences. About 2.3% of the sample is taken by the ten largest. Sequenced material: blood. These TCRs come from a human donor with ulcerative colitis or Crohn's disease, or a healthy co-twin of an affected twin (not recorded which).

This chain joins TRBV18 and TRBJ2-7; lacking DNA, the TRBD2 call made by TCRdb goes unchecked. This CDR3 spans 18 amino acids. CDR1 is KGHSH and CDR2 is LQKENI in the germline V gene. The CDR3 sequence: CASSPMGTMKGGKDEQYF.

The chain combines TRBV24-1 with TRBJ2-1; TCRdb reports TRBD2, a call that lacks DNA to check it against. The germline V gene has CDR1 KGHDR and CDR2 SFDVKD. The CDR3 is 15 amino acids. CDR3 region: CATSDWGLAGEEQFF.

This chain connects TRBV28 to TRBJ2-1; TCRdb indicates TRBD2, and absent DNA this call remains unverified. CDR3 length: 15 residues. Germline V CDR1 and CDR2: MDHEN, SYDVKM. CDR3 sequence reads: CASSFSSGSSVEQFF.

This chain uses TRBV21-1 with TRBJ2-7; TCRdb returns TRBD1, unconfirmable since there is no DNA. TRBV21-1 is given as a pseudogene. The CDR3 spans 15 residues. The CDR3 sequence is CASSKGPAGSYEQYF.

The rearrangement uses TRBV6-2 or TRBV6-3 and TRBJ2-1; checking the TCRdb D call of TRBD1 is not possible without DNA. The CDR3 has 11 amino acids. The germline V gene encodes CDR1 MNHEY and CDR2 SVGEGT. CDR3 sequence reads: CATGDANEQFF.

The CDR3 region is CASRGQAHESRYNEQFF. The V call is TRBV7-2, the J call TRBJ2-1; no DNA is available, so the TRBD1 call from TCRdb remains unchecked. Germline CDR1 is SGHTA and CDR2 is FQGNSA. There are 17 residues in the CDR3.

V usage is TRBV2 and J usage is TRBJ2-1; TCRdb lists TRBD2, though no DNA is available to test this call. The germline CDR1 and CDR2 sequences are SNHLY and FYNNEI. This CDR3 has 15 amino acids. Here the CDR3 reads CASTLSGVGGNEQFF.

The CDR3 sequence: CASSQRLVYGDEKETQYF. The chain is built from TRBV4-2 and TRBJ2-5. The CDR3 sequence is 18 residues long. Germline CDR1 LGHNA, CDR2 YNFKEQ.

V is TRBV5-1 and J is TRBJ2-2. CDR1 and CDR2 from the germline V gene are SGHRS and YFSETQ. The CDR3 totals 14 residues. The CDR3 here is CASSQGMGTGELFF.

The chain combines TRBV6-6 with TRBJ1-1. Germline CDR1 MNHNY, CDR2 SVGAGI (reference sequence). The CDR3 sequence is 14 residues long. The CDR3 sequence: CASILRGEESEAFF.

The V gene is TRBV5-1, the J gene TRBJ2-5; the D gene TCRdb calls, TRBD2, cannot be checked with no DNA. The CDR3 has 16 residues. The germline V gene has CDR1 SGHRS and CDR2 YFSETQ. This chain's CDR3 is CASSKTSGAAQETQYF.

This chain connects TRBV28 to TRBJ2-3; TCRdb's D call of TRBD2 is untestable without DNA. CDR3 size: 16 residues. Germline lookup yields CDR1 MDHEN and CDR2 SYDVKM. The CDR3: CASSLPPSAAPDTQYF. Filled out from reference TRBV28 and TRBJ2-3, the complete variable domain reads DVKVTQSSRYLVKRTGEKVFLECVQDMDHENMFWYRQDPGLGLRLIYFSYDVKMKEKGDIPEGYSVSREKKERFSLILESASTNQTSMYLCASSLPPSAAPDTQYFGPGTRLTVL.

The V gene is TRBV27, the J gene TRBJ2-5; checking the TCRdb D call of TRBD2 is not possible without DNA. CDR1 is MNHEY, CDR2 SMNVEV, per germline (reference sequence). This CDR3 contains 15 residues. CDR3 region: CASSVGVAGGETQYF.

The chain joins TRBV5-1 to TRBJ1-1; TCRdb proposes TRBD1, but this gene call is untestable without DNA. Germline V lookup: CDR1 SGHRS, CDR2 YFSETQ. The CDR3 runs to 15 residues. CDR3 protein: CASSLTGNMNTEAFF.

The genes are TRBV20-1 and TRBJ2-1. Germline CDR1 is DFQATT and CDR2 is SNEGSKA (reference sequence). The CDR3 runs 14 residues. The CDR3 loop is CSAGAGATYNEQFF.

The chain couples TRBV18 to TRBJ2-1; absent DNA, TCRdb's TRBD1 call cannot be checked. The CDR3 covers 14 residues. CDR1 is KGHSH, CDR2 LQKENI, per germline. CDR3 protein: CASSRRDTINEQFF.